This T cell receptor beta chain is from a study of blood T cell repertoires in COVID-19. CDR3 size: 17 residues. Trimming at V came to 0 bases and at J to 5 bases, leaving 7 bases not matched to a gene. Germline V CDR1 and CDR2: MGHRA, YSYEKL. Clones were sequenced by immunoSEQ multiplex PCR, and TCRdb holds only the in-frame ones, with some missing. Found here are tens of thousands of clones, approximately 75% of them singletons; the top ten hold approximately 7%. The sequencing sample was made of peripheral blood. The chain combines TRBV4-1 with TRBJ2-2; 9 bases agree with TRBD2. The clonotype was recovered from a man aged 45-60 years with COVID-19, enrolled during active disease. CDR3 in amino acids: CASSQEGISGGTGELFF. The CDR3 DNA sequence: TGCGCCAGCAGCCAAGAAGGTATTAGCGGGGGAACCGGGGAGCTGTTTTTT.